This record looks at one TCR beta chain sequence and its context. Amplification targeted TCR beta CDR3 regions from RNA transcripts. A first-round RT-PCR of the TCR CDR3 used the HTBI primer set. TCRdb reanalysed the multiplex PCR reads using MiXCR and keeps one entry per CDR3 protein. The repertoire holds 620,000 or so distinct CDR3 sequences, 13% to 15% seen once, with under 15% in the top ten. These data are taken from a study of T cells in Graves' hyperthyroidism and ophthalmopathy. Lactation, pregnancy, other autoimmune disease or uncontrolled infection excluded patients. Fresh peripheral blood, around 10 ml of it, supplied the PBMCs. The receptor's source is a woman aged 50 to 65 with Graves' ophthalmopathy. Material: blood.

The CDR3 region has the DNA TGTGCCAGTCTATCGTCCGGCACAGATACGCAGTATTTT. It translates to CASLSSGTDTQYF. V gene TRBV27 combines with J gene TRBJ2-3; D not resolved. The germline V and J ends were trimmed by 9 bases and 1 base, with 11 bases remaining between them. Per the germline V gene, CDR1 is MNHEY and CDR2 is SMNVEV (reference sequence). The CDR3 runs to 13 residues.